This T cell receptor beta chain originates from a study of beta chain features in type 1 diabetes. Every isolated RNA sample was fully reverse transcribed, so sequencing captured expressed TCRB transcripts. The table came from immunoSEQ multiplex PCR; TCRdb's copy has only in-frame clones and leaves some out. Of just over 600,000 clones in the sample, about 14% were seen once. Study-level results: VDJ junctions in type 1 diabetes patients carried more deletions and fewer insertions.

This clone showed up just a few times. Its antigen remains unidentified. CDR1 is SGHDN, CDR2 FVKESK, per germline. This CDR3 contains 14 residues. V was cut by 1 base and J by 8 bases, with 13 bases left in between. The sample was naive CD4+ T cells from blood. This TCR came from a young man in good health. The chain recombines TRBV14 with TRBJ2-3; D may be TRBD1 or TRBD2 (5 bases each). In nucleotides, the CDR3 is TGTGCCAGCAGCCAAGTCGGGGCGACGGGTACGCAGTATTTT. Its translation is CASSQVGATGTQYF.